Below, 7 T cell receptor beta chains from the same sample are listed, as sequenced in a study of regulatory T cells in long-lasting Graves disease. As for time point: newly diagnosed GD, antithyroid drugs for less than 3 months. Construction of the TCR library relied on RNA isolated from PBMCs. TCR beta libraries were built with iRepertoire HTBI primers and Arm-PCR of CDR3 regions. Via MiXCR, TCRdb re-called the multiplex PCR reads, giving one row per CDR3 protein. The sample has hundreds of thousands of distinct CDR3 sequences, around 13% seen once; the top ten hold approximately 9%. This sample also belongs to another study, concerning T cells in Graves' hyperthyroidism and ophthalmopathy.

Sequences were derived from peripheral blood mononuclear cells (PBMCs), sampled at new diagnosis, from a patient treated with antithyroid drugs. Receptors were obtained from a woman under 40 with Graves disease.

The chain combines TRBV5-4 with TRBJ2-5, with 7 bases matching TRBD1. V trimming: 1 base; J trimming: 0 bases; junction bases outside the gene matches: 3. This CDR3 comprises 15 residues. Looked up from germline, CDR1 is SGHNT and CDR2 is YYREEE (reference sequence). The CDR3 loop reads CASSLSDRNQETQYF. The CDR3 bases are TGTGCCAGCAGCTTGTCGGACAGGAACCAAGAGACCCAGTACTTC.

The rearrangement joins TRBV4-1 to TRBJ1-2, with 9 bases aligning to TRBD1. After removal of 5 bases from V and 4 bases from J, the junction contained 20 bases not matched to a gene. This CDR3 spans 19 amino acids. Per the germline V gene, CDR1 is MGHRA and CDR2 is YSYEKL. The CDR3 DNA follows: TGCGCCAGCAGCAATTACGCCGGGACAGGGAAGTTGGTGGGCTATGGCTACACCTTC. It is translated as CASSNYAGTGKLVGYGYTF.

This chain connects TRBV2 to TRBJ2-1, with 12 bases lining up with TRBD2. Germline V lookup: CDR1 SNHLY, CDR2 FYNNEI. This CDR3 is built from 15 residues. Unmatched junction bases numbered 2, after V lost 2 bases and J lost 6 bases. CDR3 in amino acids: CASSERLAGVNEQFF. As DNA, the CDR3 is TGTGCCAGCAGTGAACGACTAGCGGGAGTCAATGAGCAGTTCTTC. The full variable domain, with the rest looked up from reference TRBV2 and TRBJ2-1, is EPEVTQTPSHQVTQMGQEVILRCVPISNHLYFYWYRQILGQKVEFLVSFYNNEISEKSEIFDDQFSVERPDGSNFTLKIRSTKLEDSAMYFCASSERLAGVNEQFFGPGTRLTVL.

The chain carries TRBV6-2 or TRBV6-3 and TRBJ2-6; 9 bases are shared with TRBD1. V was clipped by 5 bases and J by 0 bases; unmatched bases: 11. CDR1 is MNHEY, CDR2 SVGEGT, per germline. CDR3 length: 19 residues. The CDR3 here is CASSPKIGQGPSGANVLTF. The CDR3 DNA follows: TGTGCCAGCAGTCCTAAGATAGGACAGGGGCCCTCTGGGGCCAACGTCCTGACTTTC.

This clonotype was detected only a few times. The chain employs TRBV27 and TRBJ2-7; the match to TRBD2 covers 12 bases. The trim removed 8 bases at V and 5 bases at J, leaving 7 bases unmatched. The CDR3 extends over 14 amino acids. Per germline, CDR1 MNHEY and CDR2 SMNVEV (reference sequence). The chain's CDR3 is CASRLAGASHEQYF. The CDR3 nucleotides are TGTGCCAGCCGACTAGCGGGAGCTTCCCACGAGCAGTACTTC.

This CDR3 reads CASSISGTGGSQPQHF. The DNA of the CDR3 is TGTGCCAGTAGTATCTCCGGGACAGGGGGCTCCCAGCCCCAGCATTTT. This rearrangement joins TRBV19 to TRBJ1-5; 12 bases match TRBD1. Germline values: CDR1 LNHDA, CDR2 SQIVND (reference sequence). CDR3 length: 16 amino acids. With 3 bases clipped from V and 7 bases from J, the junction kept 7 bases outside the gene matches.

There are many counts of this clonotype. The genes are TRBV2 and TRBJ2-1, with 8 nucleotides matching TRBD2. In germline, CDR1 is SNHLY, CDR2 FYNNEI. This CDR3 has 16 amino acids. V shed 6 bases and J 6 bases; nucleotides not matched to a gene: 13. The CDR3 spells CASSAKIGTSRNEQFF. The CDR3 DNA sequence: TGTGCCAGCAGCGCCAAAATAGGGACTAGTCGCAATGAGCAGTTCTTC.